A single sample is the source of the 18 T cell receptor beta chains below, sequenced in a study of T cells in localized non-small cell lung cancer. The data were produced by immunoSEQ multiplex PCR, yet TCRdb's version contains in-frame clones alone and is incomplete. There are 50,000 to 75,000 clones in the sample; approximately 90% occur only once, and about 20% lies in the top ten. The material was peripheral blood, obtained before any cancer treatment. The receptors were gathered from a man between 40 and 75 years old with stage I squamous cell lung carcinoma.

The chain links TRBV19 to TRBJ2-7, with unresolved D. The germline V gene has CDR1 LNHDA and CDR2 SQIVND (reference sequence). This CDR3 has 12 amino acids. Trimming pared 5 bases from V and 5 bases from J, leaving 10 bases between. CDR3 nucleotides: TGTGCCAGTAGTTCCCGGTATAACGAGCAGTACTTC. This translates into CASSSRYNEQYF. The full variable domain, in which reference TRBV19 and TRBJ2-7 provide the parts outside the CDR3, is DGGITQSPKYLFRKEGQNVTLSCEQNLNHDAMYWYRQDPGQGLRLIYYSQIVNDFQKGDIAEGYSVSREKKESFPLTVTSAQKNPTAFYLCASSSRYNEQYFGPGTRLTVT.

CDR3 nucleotide sequence: TGTGCCAGCAAAAGGGGGCCAGGTCAGCCCCAGCATTTT. Its protein product is CASKRGPGQPQHF. The V gene is TRBV6-5, the J gene TRBJ1-5; 7 nucleotides agree with TRBD1. Germline CDR1 and CDR2: MNHEY and SVGAGI. V lost 7 bases to trimming and J lost 6 bases; unmatched junction nucleotides: 6. The CDR3 covers 13 residues.

The chain recombines TRBV5-4 with TRBJ2-5, with 9 bases matching TRBD2. V lost 4 bases and J lost 5; bases outside the gene matches: 12. Germline-derived CDR1 and CDR2 are SGHNT and YYREEE (reference sequence). This CDR3 comprises 16 residues. CDR3 in amino acids: CASSPGVAGDSETQYF. CDR3 DNA: TGTGCCAGCAGCCCCGGAGTAGCGGGAGACTCGGAGACCCAGTACTTC. Full variable domain (outside the CDR3, taken from reference TRBV5-4 and TRBJ2-5): ETGVTQSPTHLIKTRGQQVTLRCSSQSGHNTVSWYQQALGQGPQFIFQYYREEENGRGNFPPRFSGLQFPNYSSELNVNALELDDSALYLCASSPGVAGDSETQYFGPGTRLLVL.

The chain uses TRBV18 and TRBJ1-2, with D maybe TRBD1 (5 bases). The V end was cut by 3 bases, the J end by 4 bases, with 15 bases between. This CDR3 has 15 residues. Germline V gene data show CDR1 as KGHSH and CDR2 as LQKENI. The CDR3 spells CASSPSTVLTYGYTF. The CDR3 coding sequence is TGTGCCAGCTCACCCTCGACAGTACTAACCTATGGCTACACCTTC.

The V and J genes are TRBV21-1 and TRBJ2-5; the D call TRBD1 from the table was never checked on the DNA. TRBV21-1 is reported as a pseudogene. This CDR3 has 13 residues. The CDR3 region is CASSKGQGRAQYF. The CDR3 nucleotides read TGTGCCAGCAGCAAAGGACAGGGCCGGGCCCAGTACTTC.

This clone occurred once. J is TRBJ1-5 and V is TRBV19; D is unclear. Trimming left V 3 bases short and J 2 bases short, with 11 bases between. Germline-derived CDR1 and CDR2 are LNHDA and SQIVND (reference sequence). The CDR3 spans 15 residues. The CDR3 loop is CASSISDGGNQPQHF. In nucleotides, the CDR3 is TGTGCCAGTAGTATTTCGGACGGAGGCAATCAGCCCCAGCATTTT. Drawing the rest from reference TRBV19 and TRBJ1-5, the complete variable domain is DGGITQSPKYLFRKEGQNVTLSCEQNLNHDAMYWYRQDPGQGLRLIYYSQIVNDFQKGDIAEGYSVSREKKESFPLTVTSAQKNPTAFYLCASSISDGGNQPQHFGDGTRLSIL.

This clone was observed once. This chain connects TRBV7-3 to TRBJ1-1, with D tentatively TRBD1 (5 bases). V shed 3 bases and J shed 3 bases, with 11 bases lying between them. The CDR3 is 14 residues long. Germline values: CDR1 SGHTA, CDR2 FQGTGA. The CDR3 here is CASSLGGADTEAFF. The DNA of the CDR3 is TGTGCCAGCAGCTTGGGGGGAGCGGACACTGAAGCTTTCTTT.

The chain uses TRBV2 and TRBJ2-7; 14 nucleotides agree with TRBD2. The CDR3 consists of 15 residues. J gave up 3 bases and V 4 bases, and 2 bases lay outside the gene matches. CDR1 and CDR2 from the germline V gene are SNHLY and FYNNEI. In DNA, the CDR3 is TGTGCCAGCAGTGGGGGACTAGCGGGAGTCTACGAGCAGTACTTC. This gives the protein CASSGGLAGVYEQYF. The full variable domain, in which reference TRBV2 and TRBJ2-7 provide the parts outside the CDR3, is EPEVTQTPSHQVTQMGQEVILRCVPISNHLYFYWYRQILGQKVEFLVSFYNNEISEKSEIFDDQFSVERPDGSNFTLKIRSTKLEDSAMYFCASSGGLAGVYEQYFGPGTRLTVT.

The V and J genes are TRBV19 and TRBJ2-2; D remains unclear. The CDR3 length is 14 residues. With 0 bases removed from V and 8 bases from J, the gap between germline ends came to 10 bases. The germline V gene encodes CDR1 LNHDA and CDR2 SQIVND (reference sequence). The CDR3 spells CASSIDKMPGELFF. Written as DNA, the CDR3 is TGTGCCAGTAGTATAGATAAGATGCCTGGGGAGCTGTTTTTT.

The CDR3 loop reads CASSPLQGSYNEQFF. The CDR3 nucleotides read TGCGCCAGCAGCCCCCTTCAGGGCTCCTACAATGAGCAGTTCTTC. The chain recombines TRBV5-1 with TRBJ2-1; D is possibly TRBD1 (5 bases). CDR3 length: 15 amino acids. From germline, CDR1 is SGHRS and CDR2 YFSETQ. Trimming took 4 bases from V and 0 from J, leaving 11 bases between them.

The chain is built from TRBV5-1 and TRBJ1-1; no firm D call. Germline V CDR1 and CDR2: SGHRS, YFSETQ. This CDR3 is 14 amino acids long. The V gene lost 2 bases and the J gene lost 1 base, with 9 bases spanning the gap. CDR3 bases: TGCGCCAGCAGCTTAGGTACATCGAACACTGAAGCTTTCTTT. This codes for CASSLGTSNTEAFF.

The rearrangement uses TRBV7-3 and TRBJ2-3; the D gene is possibly TRBD2 (6 bases). The CDR3 runs 13 residues. The germline V and J ends were trimmed by 1 base and 5 bases, with 7 bases remaining between them. The germline CDR1 and CDR2 sequences are SGHTA and FQGTGA. This chain's CDR3 is CASSLNGGDTQYF. CDR3 nucleotides: TGTGCCAGCAGCTTAAACGGGGGAGATACGCAGTATTTT.

The chain recombines TRBV5-4 with TRBJ2-1, with TRBD2 identical over 10 bases. The junction had 10 bases not matched to a gene; V was cut back by 4 bases and J by 6 bases. There are 16 residues in the CDR3. CDR1 and CDR2 (germline): SGHNT, YYREEE (reference sequence). The CDR3, as DNA: TGTGCCAGCAGCCTACGACTAGCGGGTCCGACCAATGAGCAGTTCTTC. It specifies CASSLRLAGPTNEQFF.

The chain has TRBV28 and TRBJ2-7; 7 nucleotides line up with TRBD1. V lost 5 bases and J lost 6; bases outside the gene matches: 10. This CDR3 spans 14 amino acids. Germline V CDR1 and CDR2: MDHEN, SYDVKM. CDR3: CASSLQQGWGEQYF. The DNA of the CDR3 is TGTGCCAGCAGTCTACAACAGGGGTGGGGCGAGCAGTACTTC.

The J gene is TRBJ2-1, the V gene TRBV7-6, with D perhaps given as TRBD1 or TRBD2 (5 bases each). Germline-derived CDR1 and CDR2 are SGHVS and FNYEAQ. The length of the CDR3 is 16 residues. The V end was cut by 6 bases, the J end by 6 bases, with 21 bases between. CDR3 amino acids: CASSWVGDPRSNEQFF. CDR3 nucleotide sequence: TGTGCCAGCAGTTGGGTGGGGGATCCGCGGAGCAATGAGCAGTTCTTC.

This rearrangement joins TRBV9 to TRBJ2-5; 7 nucleotides match TRBD1. This CDR3 region has 13 residues. Per the germline V gene, CDR1 is SGDLS and CDR2 is YYNGEE. V shed 4 bases and J 5 bases; nucleotides not matched to a gene: 5. The CDR3 is CASSQGGSETQYF. CDR3 nucleotides: TGTGCCAGCAGCCAAGGGGGCAGTGAGACCCAGTACTTC.

The rearrangement links TRBV7-9 to TRBJ2-3; 12 bases fit TRBD2. CDR1 is SEHNR and CDR2 is FQNEAQ in the germline V gene (reference sequence). There are 15 residues in the CDR3. With 5 bases clipped from V and 4 bases from J, the junction kept 4 bases outside the gene matches. The CDR3 nucleotides read TGTGCCAGCAGCGGAAGGACTAGCGGGGCAGATACGCAGTATTTT. It is translated as CASSGRTSGADTQYF.

This clone was recorded only once. This chain uses TRBV9 with TRBJ2-1; the match to TRBD2 covers 8 bases. Germline values: CDR1 SGDLS, CDR2 YYNGEE. V dropped 4 bases and J dropped 5; count of bases not matched to a gene: 8. The CDR3 is 15 amino acids. The CDR3 protein is CASSPSGTSNNEQFF. The CDR3 DNA follows: TGTGCCAGCAGCCCTTCCGGGACTAGTAACAATGAGCAGTTCTTC.